This T cell receptor (beta chain) originates from a study of blood T cell repertoires in COVID-19. Study at large: Acute and convalescent COVID-19 samples came from the United States, Italy and Spain. The analysed material was cDNA or gDNA that came from T cells, B-cell-depleted T cells, or PBMCs.

Original processing notes: Estimated nucleated cell counts came from reference gene primer amplification. Sequenced by immunoSEQ multiplex PCR; TCRdb stores in-frame clones only, minus some. V, J and clone size were drawn from that table, and D and trimming were deduced from the DNA. The sample has some 56,000 clones; approximately 80% are singletons. This clone was recorded only once. V was pared by 2 bases and J by 3 bases, with 11 bases between. CDR3 size: 14 residues. CDR1 is SGHDT, CDR2 YYEEEE, per germline. The chain is built from TRBV5-6 and TRBJ1-1, with D perhaps TRBD1 (6 bases). The sequencing sample was made of peripheral blood. The clonotype was recovered from a woman aged 80 or over with active or convalescent COVID-19. CDR3 amino acids: CASSFGAGDTEAFF. Here the CDR3 DNA reads TGTGCCAGCAGCTTTGGGGCAGGGGACACTGAAGCTTTCTTT.